The 14 T cell receptor beta chains presented below share a single source sample, sequenced in a study of T cell responses to AZD1222 COVID-19 vaccine. Profiled with immunoSEQ multiplex PCR; TCRdb holds only in-frame clones, not every one. Of about 180,000 clones in the sample, approximately 88% were seen once. This sample comprised peripheral blood, obtained on day 0 of AZD1222 vaccination. The receptors originated from an adult in good health.

The J gene is TRBJ2-5, the V gene TRBV11-1; weak D call: TRBD2 (5 bases). Germline V gene data show CDR1 as SGHAT and CDR2 as FQDESV (reference sequence). The CDR3 is 16 residues long. Trimming removed 0 bases at V and 1 base at J, with 12 bases between. The CDR3 DNA is TGTGCCAGCAGCTTAGCTAGGGAGAGTTTCCAAGAGACCCAGTACTTC. Residues: CASSLARESFQETQYF.

The rearrangement uses TRBV7-2 and TRBJ1-5; TRBD1 aligns across 8 bases. This CDR3 region has 15 residues. Germline V CDR1 and CDR2: SGHTA, FQGNSA. After removal of 5 bases from V and 4 bases from J, the junction contained 7 bases not matched to a gene. CDR3 region: CASSPLQGVNQPQHF. CDR3 DNA sequence: TGTGCCAGCAGCCCACTACAGGGGGTGAATCAGCCCCAGCATTTT.

This chain joins TRBV19 and TRBJ1-1; D uncertain. There are 14 residues in the CDR3. Germline assignment: CDR1 LNHDA and CDR2 SQIVND (reference sequence). V was shortened by 6 bases and J by 5 bases, with 16 bases between the two germline ends. This CDR3 is CASSYSWSTTEAFF. CDR3 bases: TGTGCCAGTAGCTACTCTTGGAGCACGACTGAAGCTTTCTTT.

The chain links TRBV10-3 to TRBJ1-1, with a weak D call TRBD1 (5 bases). With 3 bases removed from V and 3 bases from J, the gap between germline ends came to 5 bases. Germline CDR1 and CDR2: ENHRY and SYGVKD. CDR3 length: 12 residues. CDR3 nucleotides: TGTGCCATCAGTGACAGGGACACTGAAGCTTTCTTT. This sequence encodes CAISDRDTEAFF.

The CDR3 nucleotides read TGTGCCAGCAGCTTGCCTAGCGGGAGCACAGATACGCAGTATTTT. Translating it yields CASSLPSGSTDTQYF. The J gene is TRBJ2-3, the V gene TRBV5-8, with 8 positions matching TRBD2. Trimming took 1 base from V and 0 from J; bases not matched to a gene: 1. There are 15 residues in the CDR3. The germline V gene has CDR1 SGHTS and CDR2 YDEGEE.

The V call is TRBV9, the J call TRBJ1-5; 8 nucleotides match TRBD1. CDR3 size: 15 residues. The germline V gene encodes CDR1 SGDLS and CDR2 YYNGEE. V shed 5 bases, J shed 0 bases, and the junction held 4 bases outside the gene matches. CDR3 coding DNA: TGTGCCAGCAGTGCCCAGGGGGCTAGCAATCAGCCCCAGCATTTT. Encoded protein: CASSAQGASNQPQHF.

As concerns this clone: At the DNA level, this CDR3 is encoded by other sequences in the same sample as well. The J gene is TRBJ1-5, the V gene TRBV19; D gene unclear. V dropped 1 base and J dropped 4 bases, with 5 bases sitting between them. Germline CDR1 reads LNHDA; CDR2 reads SQIVND (reference sequence). The CDR3 loop spans 13 amino acids. CDR3 amino acids: CASSIVGNQPQHF. In nucleotides, the CDR3 is TGTGCCAGTAGTATAGTCGGAAATCAGCCCCAGCATTTT.

The chain has TRBV3-1 (or the pseudogene TRBV3-2) and TRBJ1-6, with unresolved D. From germline, CDR1 is LGHDT and CDR2 YNNKEL (reference sequence). The length of the CDR3 is 17 residues. V lost 4 bases to trimming and J lost 0 bases, with 13 bases between them. The DNA for the CDR3 is TGTGCCAGCAGCCGCCGTATTGCCTACTCCTATAATTCACCCCTCCACTTT. Residues: CASSRRIAYSYNSPLHF.

V is TRBV28 and J is TRBJ2-7; D might be TRBD2 (6 bases). V lost 6 bases to trimming and J lost 3 bases, with 15 bases between them. The CDR3 length is 14 residues. The germline V gene encodes CDR1 MDHEN and CDR2 SYDVKM. The CDR3 is CASSSGTLRYEQYF. DNA of the CDR3: TGTGCCAGCAGCTCCGGGACTCTACGCTACGAGCAGTACTTC.

The chain uses TRBV18 and TRBJ1-1, with D unresolved. Germline V gene lookup returns CDR1 KGHSH and CDR2 LQKENI. This CDR3 is built from 12 residues. V was cut by 3 bases and J by 10 bases, with 12 bases left in between. The CDR3: CASSPIDLRAFF. The CDR3 nucleotides read TGTGCCAGCTCACCCATCGACCTTAGAGCTTTCTTT. The variable domain in full, completed from reference TRBV18 and TRBJ1-1, reads NAGVMQNPRHLVRRRGQEARLRCSPMKGHSHVYWYRQLPEEGLKFMVYLQKENIIDESGMPKERFSAEFPKEGPSILRIQQVVRGDSAAYFCASSPIDLRAFFGQGTRLTVV.

This chain uses TRBV10-1 with TRBJ2-4, with 7 bases aligning to TRBD1. Trimming at V came to 0 bases and at J to 6 bases, leaving 5 bases not matched to a gene. The CDR3 runs to 15 residues. In germline, CDR1 is WNHNN, CDR2 SYGVQD (reference sequence). CDR3: CASSESTGSGNIQYF. CDR3 sequence (DNA): TGCGCCAGCAGTGAGTCGACAGGGTCCGGAAACATTCAGTACTTC.

The V call is TRBV4-2, the J call TRBJ2-7, with no clear D. Trimming took 0 bases from V and 2 from J, leaving 14 bases between them. Germline lookup yields CDR1 LGHNA and CDR2 YNFKEQ. The CDR3 has 16 amino acids. The DNA of the CDR3 is TGTGCCAGCAGCCAAGATCAAAGGATTCACACCTACGAGCAGTACTTC. The encoded protein is CASSQDQRIHTYEQYF.

This chain uses TRBV4-2 with TRBJ1-3, with TRBD1 matching over 7 bases. The V gene end was trimmed by 4 bases and the J gene end by 1 base; junction bases not matched to a gene: 7. Germline values: CDR1 LGHNA, CDR2 YNFKEQ. CDR3 length: 16 amino acids. CDR3 region: CASSPGGVSSGNTIYF. The CDR3 DNA sequence: TGTGCCAGCAGCCCAGGGGGGGTTTCTTCTGGAAACACCATATATTTT.

The V call is TRBV27, the J call TRBJ2-1; D uncertain. The CDR3 is made up of 12 amino acids. Germline CDR1 MNHEY, CDR2 SMNVEV (reference sequence). The V end was cut by 2 bases, the J end by 5 bases, with 4 bases between. The CDR3 protein is CASSLNHNEQFF. The CDR3 DNA reads TGTGCCAGCAGTTTAAACCACAATGAGCAGTTCTTC.